The 21 T cell receptor beta chains below were found in one sample sequenced in a study of blood T cell repertoires in COVID-19. Libraries were prepared by immunoSEQ multiplex PCR; TCRdb keeps only in-frame clonotypes and omits some of them. The sample comprises under 85,000 clones, approximately 87% of which are singletons, and roughly a sixth rests with the top ten. Source material: peripheral blood. The receptors were sampled from a man at least 80 years old in a cohort sampled during active COVID-19.

The chain employs TRBV5-6 and TRBJ2-7, with 7 bases identical to TRBD1. V lost 4 bases to trimming and J lost 3 bases; unmatched junction nucleotides: 13. This CDR3 has 16 amino acids. Per the germline V gene, CDR1 is SGHDT and CDR2 is YYEEEE. The CDR3 DNA is TGTGCCAGCAGCCACTTGCGAGGGACAGCAGTCTACGAGCAGTACTTC. Translation: CASSHLRGTAVYEQYF. The entire variable domain, with the rest obtained from reference TRBV5-6 and TRBJ2-7, is as follows: DAGVTQSPTHLIKTRGQQVTLRCSPKSGHDTVSWYQQALGQGPQFIFQYYEEEERQRGNFPDRFSGHQFPNYSSELNVNALLLGDSALYLCASSHLRGTAVYEQYFGPGTRLTVT.

This clone was picked up a small number of times. This chain connects TRBV5-1 to TRBJ2-1; TRBD2 might be the D (6 bases). Trimming pared 5 bases from V and 9 bases from J, leaving 30 bases between. The CDR3 contains 18 residues. CDR1 is SGHRS, CDR2 YFSETQ, per germline. The CDR3 nucleotides are TGCGCCAGCAGGATGGTCCCCACTAGGAGGAGGGGAAATGGTGAGCAGTTCTTC. Its protein is CASRMVPTRRRGNGEQFF.

CDR3 in DNA: TGTGCCAGCAGCTTAAGGCTAGAAGGTGGCAATGAGCAGTTCTTC. It specifies CASSLRLEGGNEQFF. The chain recombines TRBV11-2 with TRBJ2-1, with D unclear. V gave up 2 bases and J gave up 6 bases, with 14 bases separating them. Germline CDR1 and CDR2: SGHAT and FQNNGV. The CDR3 loop spans 15 amino acids.

The chain has TRBV5-8 and TRBJ1-1, with D unresolved. Trimming stripped 4 bases from V and 7 bases from J, with 17 bases between. Germline CDR1 SGHTS, CDR2 YDEGEE. The CDR3 is 14 residues long. The CDR3 nucleotides are TGTGCCAGCAGCCTAGCTTTAGGACGGGGTGAAGCTTTCTTT. Protein: CASSLALGRGEAFF.

This chain uses TRBV4-3 with TRBJ2-2; D is unclear. There are 15 residues in the CDR3. V lost 6 bases to trimming and J lost 0 bases, with 11 bases between them. Germline V gene lookup returns CDR1 LGHNA and CDR2 YSLEER. CDR3 sequence: CASSRIAANTGELFF. The DNA for the CDR3 is TGCGCCAGCAGTCGCATTGCGGCGAACACCGGGGAGCTGTTTTTT.

The genes are TRBV3-1 (or the pseudogene TRBV3-2) and TRBJ1-5, with D possibly TRBD1 on 5 matching bases. There are 15 residues in the CDR3. Germline V CDR1 and CDR2: LGHDT, YNNKEL (reference sequence). V lost 0 bases and J 3 bases, leaving 9 bases between the germline ends. CDR3 sequence: CASSQDGRVNQPQHF. The CDR3 nucleotides are TGTGCCAGCAGCCAAGATGGCAGGGTCAATCAGCCCCAGCATTTT.

This chain uses TRBV6-5 with TRBJ2-3; 7 bases line up with TRBD2. The CDR3 totals 13 residues. The trim removed 8 bases at V and 4 bases at J, leaving 6 bases unmatched. Germline CDR1 and CDR2: MNHEY and SVGAGI. CDR3 residues: CASSTGGPDTQYF. As DNA, the CDR3 is TGTGCCAGCTCGACGGGGGGACCAGATACGCAGTATTTT.

This clone was recorded only once. The chain uses TRBV5-1 and TRBJ1-2; D perhaps matches TRBD1 (5 bases). V was trimmed by 3 bases and J by 3 bases, leaving 12 bases between them. CDR3 length: 14 residues. Germline CDR1 and CDR2: SGHRS and YFSETQ. This CDR3 reads CASSSSSTDYGYTF. CDR3 nucleotide sequence: TGCGCCAGCAGCTCCTCGTCGACAGACTATGGCTACACCTTC.

This clone was detected a few times. The rearrangement uses TRBV9 and TRBJ1-5; 7 bases map to TRBD1. Trimming took 0 bases from V and 6 from J; bases not matched to a gene: 9. Germline CDR1 SGDLS, CDR2 YYNGEE. The CDR3 sequence is 16 residues long. CDR3 residues: CASSVGEGGFGQPQHF. The CDR3 DNA reads TGTGCCAGCAGCGTAGGGGAAGGGGGCTTTGGTCAGCCCCAGCATTTT.

The rearrangement joins TRBV7-9 to TRBJ1-1, with D maybe TRBD1 (5 bases). V lost 5 bases and J lost 9, with 19 bases in between. The CDR3 is 14 residues long. Germline loops: CDR1 SEHNR, CDR2 FQNEAQ (reference sequence). Here the CDR3 reads CASSPDSSPKQAFF. DNA for the CDR3: TGTGCCAGCAGCCCCGACAGTTCCCCTAAACAAGCTTTCTTT. Using reference TRBV7-9 and TRBJ1-1 for the parts outside the CDR3, the full variable domain is DTGVSQNPRHKITKRGQNVTFRCDPISEHNRLYWYRQTLGQGPEFLTYFQNEAQLEKSRLLSDRFSAERPKGSFSTLEIQRTEQGDSAMYLCASSPDSSPKQAFFGQGTRLTVV.

V is TRBV7-9 and J is TRBJ2-5; 9 nucleotides align to TRBD2. The CDR3 is made up of 15 amino acids. Germline values: CDR1 SEHNR, CDR2 FQNEAQ (reference sequence). V dropped 4 bases and J dropped 1; count of bases not matched to a gene: 4. The CDR3 bases are TGTGCCAGCAGCTCGCGGGGGGGCGGCCAAGAGACCCAGTACTTC. This gives the protein CASSSRGGGQETQYF.

This clone is labeled as large. The genes are TRBV7-9 and TRBJ2-7, with TRBD2 matching 8 bases. This CDR3 has 16 amino acids. Germline assignment: CDR1 SEHNR and CDR2 FQNEAQ (reference sequence). The V gene end was trimmed by 1 base and the J gene end by 2 bases; junction bases not matched to a gene: 7. CDR3 in amino acids: CASSLEGGGTPYEQYF. Here the CDR3 DNA reads TGTGCCAGCAGCTTAGAAGGCGGGGGGACCCCCTACGAGCAGTACTTC.

The genes are TRBV5-4 and TRBJ1-4, with D maybe TRBD1 (6 bases). The germline CDR1 and CDR2 sequences are SGHNT and YYREEE (reference sequence). V dropped 4 bases and J dropped 3 bases, with 10 bases sitting between them. This CDR3 contains 14 residues. CDR3 nucleotides: TGTGCCAGCAGCCCACAGGGCTCTAATGAAAAACTGTTTTTT. Protein sequence: CASSPQGSNEKLFF.

Only one count was recorded for this clone. The V and J genes are TRBV3-1 (or the pseudogene TRBV3-2) and TRBJ2-2; 14 bases are a match to TRBD2. CDR3 length: 15 residues. V lost 5 bases to trimming and J lost 8 bases; unmatched junction nucleotides: 4. In germline, CDR1 is LGHDT, CDR2 YNNKEL (reference sequence). This chain's CDR3 is CASSGGLAGVGELFF. The CDR3 coding sequence is TGTGCCAGCAGCGGGGGACTAGCGGGGGTTGGGGAGCTGTTTTTT.

The gene calls are TRBV6-4 and TRBJ2-7; no clear D. In germline, CDR1 is MRHNA, CDR2 SNTAGT. The CDR3 totals 15 residues. V gave up 0 bases and J gave up 3 bases, with 12 bases separating them. The CDR3 region is CASSDSIRSSYEQYV. The CDR3, as DNA: TGTGCCAGCAGTGACTCGATACGGTCTAGCTACGAGCAGTACGTC.

The chain couples TRBV29-1 to TRBJ1-2, with TRBD1 matching 8 bases. CDR3 length equals 13 residues. After removal of 7 bases from V and 4 bases from J, the junction contained 8 bases not matched to a gene. The germline gives CDR1 SQVTM, CDR2 ANQGSEA. DNA for the CDR3: TGCAGCGCTGACCCAGGGGGCGGCTATGGCTACACCTTC. This gives the protein CSADPGGGYGYTF.

The gene calls are TRBV7-2 and TRBJ2-7; 10 bases fit TRBD1. The CDR3 consists of 16 residues. Germline loops: CDR1 SGHTA, CDR2 FQGNSA. With 4 bases clipped from V and 5 bases from J, the junction kept 11 bases outside the gene matches. The CDR3 nucleotides read TGTGCCAGCAGCTCTAACCGGGACAGGGGACGGAACGAGCAGTACTTC. Residues: CASSSNRDRGRNEQYF.

V and J are TRBV19 and TRBJ1-1; D possibly corresponds to TRBD1 (5 bases). CDR1 LNHDA and CDR2 SQIVND come from the germline V gene (reference sequence). Trimming took off 5 bases at V and 4 bases at J, with 8 bases between the two ends. The CDR3 consists of 12 residues. The CDR3 sequence is CASSQGITEAFF. Written as DNA, the CDR3 is TGTGCCAGTAGTCAGGGTATCACTGAAGCTTTCTTT.

The rearrangement joins TRBV2 to TRBJ2-1, with 8 bases lining up with TRBD1. The CDR3 is 15 residues long. Germline assignment: CDR1 SNHLY and CDR2 FYNNEI. The ends lost 6 bases at V and 4 bases at J; junction bases unmatched: 8. CDR3 in DNA: TGTGCCAGCAGGACCGGGACAGGAAAATACAATGAGCAGTTCTTC. Translating it yields CASRTGTGKYNEQFF. Supplemented by reference TRBV2 and TRBJ2-1, the full variable domain reads EPEVTQTPSHQVTQMGQEVILRCVPISNHLYFYWYRQILGQKVEFLVSFYNNEISEKSEIFDDQFSVERPDGSNFTLKIRSTKLEDSAMYFCASRTGTGKYNEQFFGPGTRLTVL.

The chain combines TRBV19 with TRBJ2-2; 10 bases line up with TRBD1. Trimming at V came to 5 bases and at J to 5 bases, leaving 5 bases not matched to a gene. The length of the CDR3 is 15 residues. Germline-derived CDR1 and CDR2 are LNHDA and SQIVND (reference sequence). The CDR3 bases are TGTGCCAGTAGTCGACAGGGGGCAGGAACCGGGGAGCTGTTTTTT. It specifies CASSRQGAGTGELFF.

As to this clone: The sample has other DNA sequences that encode this CDR3 too. In DNA, the CDR3 is TGTGCCAGCAGCCAAGATGGGACAGGGGGATACAATGAGCAGTTCTTC. Translating gives CASSQDGTGGYNEQFF. The V and J genes are TRBV3-1 (or the pseudogene TRBV3-2) and TRBJ2-1; 11 bases map to TRBD1. The CDR3 totals 16 residues. V shed 0 bases and J 4 bases; nucleotides not matched to a gene: 2. Per germline, CDR1 LGHDT and CDR2 YNNKEL (reference sequence).